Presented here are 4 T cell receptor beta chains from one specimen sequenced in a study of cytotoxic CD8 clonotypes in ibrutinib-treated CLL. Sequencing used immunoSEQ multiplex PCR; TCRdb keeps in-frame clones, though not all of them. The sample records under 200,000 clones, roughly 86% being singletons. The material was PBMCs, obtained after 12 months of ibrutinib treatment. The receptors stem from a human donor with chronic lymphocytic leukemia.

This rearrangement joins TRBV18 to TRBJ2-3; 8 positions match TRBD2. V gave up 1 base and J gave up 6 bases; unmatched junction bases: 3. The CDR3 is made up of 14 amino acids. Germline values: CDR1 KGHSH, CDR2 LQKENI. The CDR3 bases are TGTGCCAGCTCACCACAGCGGGAGTGGGATACGCAGTATTTT. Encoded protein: CASSPQREWDTQYF.

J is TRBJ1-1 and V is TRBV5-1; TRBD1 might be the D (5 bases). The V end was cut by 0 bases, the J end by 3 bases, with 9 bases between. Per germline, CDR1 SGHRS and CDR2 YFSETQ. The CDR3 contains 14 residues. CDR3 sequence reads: CASSLGQTYTEAFF. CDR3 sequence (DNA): TGCGCCAGCAGCTTGGGACAGACCTACACTGAAGCTTTCTTT.

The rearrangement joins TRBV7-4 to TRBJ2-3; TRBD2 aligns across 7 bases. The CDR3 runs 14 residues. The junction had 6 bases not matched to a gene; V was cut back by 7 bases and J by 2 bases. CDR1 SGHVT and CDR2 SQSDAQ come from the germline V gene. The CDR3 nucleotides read TGTGCCAGCAAGTCGGGAGGAATCACAGATACGCAGTATTTT. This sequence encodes CASKSGGITDTQYF.

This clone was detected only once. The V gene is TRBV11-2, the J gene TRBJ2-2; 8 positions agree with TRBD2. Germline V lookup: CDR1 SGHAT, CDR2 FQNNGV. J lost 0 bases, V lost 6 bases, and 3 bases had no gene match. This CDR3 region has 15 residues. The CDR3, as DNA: TGTGCCAGCAGAGGGACTAGGACGAACACCGGGGAGCTGTTTTTT. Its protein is CASRGTRTNTGELFF.